This TCR beta chain stems from a study of blood T cell repertoires in COVID-19. Study as a whole: Acute and convalescent COVID-19 specimens originated in the United States, Italy and Spain. T cells, B-cell-depleted T cells, or PBMCs provided the cDNA or gDNA that served as material.

V shed 1 base and J shed 7 bases, with 11 bases lying between them. The CDR3 sequence is 14 residues long. The germline V gene encodes CDR1 LGHNA and CDR2 YSLEER. In the original analysis: Scientists estimated how many nucleated cells there were by amplifying reference gene primers. Sequencing used immunoSEQ multiplex PCR; TCRdb keeps in-frame clones, though not all of them. Clone size and V and J calls were adopted from that table, with D and trimming inferred from the DNA. The profile shows approximately 210,000 clones, roughly four fifths of them singletons. The sequenced material came from peripheral blood. The chain joins TRBV4-3 to TRBJ1-5; no reliable D call. The sequence derives from a woman in her thirties or forties with acute or convalescent COVID-19. The CDR3 protein is CASSQASTGQPQHF. CDR3 in DNA: TGCGCCAGCAGCCAAGCCTCGACTGGCCAGCCCCAGCATTTT.